The sequence of this T cell receptor beta chain was determined in a study of CD8 T cells in Susac syndrome. Across the whole study: Patients with Susac syndrome were therapy-naive, on corticosteroids, or on intravenous immunoglobulin alone at the time that blood was drawn. Findings and limits, study-wide: In total CD8+ repertoires, around 15 Susac-specific public clones were detected, and CD8+ TEMRA repertoires contained five.

Sequencing targeted TCR beta in blood CD8+ and CD4+ T cells. To note about this clonotype: Its antigen is still unknown.

RNA totalling roughly 0.5 to 1 ug underwent reverse transcription with random hexamers. Across 54 Vbeta and 13 Jbeta, TCR beta CDR3 was amplified with immunoSEQ multiplex PCR. TCRdb re-called the immunoSEQ multiplex PCR reads with MiXCR, one entry per CDR3 protein. The sample shows about 140,000 distinct CDR3 sequences, 95% of them seen only once. The receptor was derived from a human donor with Susac syndrome. Sequenced material: CD8+ T cells from PBMCs.

CDR3 region: CASSLYGMGEQFF. The CDR3 region has the DNA TGTGCCAGCAGTTTATACGGGATGGGTGAGCAGTTCTTC. V is TRBV27 and J is TRBJ2-1, with D maybe TRBD2 (5 bases). Germline V gene lookup returns CDR1 MNHEY and CDR2 SMNVEV (reference sequence). The germline V and J ends were trimmed by 1 base and 9 bases, with 10 bases remaining between them. This CDR3 region has 13 residues.